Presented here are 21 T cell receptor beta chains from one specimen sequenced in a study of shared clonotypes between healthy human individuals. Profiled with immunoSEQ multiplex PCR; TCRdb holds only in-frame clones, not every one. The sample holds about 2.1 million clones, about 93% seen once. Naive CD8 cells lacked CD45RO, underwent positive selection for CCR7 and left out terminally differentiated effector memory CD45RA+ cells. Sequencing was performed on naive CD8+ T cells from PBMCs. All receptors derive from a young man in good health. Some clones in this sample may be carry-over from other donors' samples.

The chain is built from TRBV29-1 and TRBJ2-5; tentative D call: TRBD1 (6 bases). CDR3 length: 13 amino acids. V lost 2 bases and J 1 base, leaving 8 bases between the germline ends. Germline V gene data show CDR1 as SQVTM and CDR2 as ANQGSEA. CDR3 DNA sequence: TGCAGCGTTGAACCGGACAGCCAAGAGACCCAGTACTTC. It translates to CSVEPDSQETQYF.

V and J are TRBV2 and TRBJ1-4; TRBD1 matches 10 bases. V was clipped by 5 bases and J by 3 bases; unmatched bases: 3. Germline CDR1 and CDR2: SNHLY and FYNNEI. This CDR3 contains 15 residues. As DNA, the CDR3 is TGTGCCAGCAGTAGACAGGGGGCTGCTAATGAAAAACTGTTTTTT. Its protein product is CASSRQGAANEKLFF.

The CDR3 loop reads CSVETMDRVGETQYF. Written as DNA, the CDR3 is TGCAGCGTTGAAACCATGGACAGGGTTGGAGAGACCCAGTACTTC. J is TRBJ2-5 and V is TRBV29-1, with 8 bases that match TRBD1. V was pared by 2 bases and J by 4 bases, with 9 bases of the junction left unmatched. The CDR3 loop spans 15 amino acids. Germline-derived CDR1 and CDR2 are SQVTM and ANQGSEA.

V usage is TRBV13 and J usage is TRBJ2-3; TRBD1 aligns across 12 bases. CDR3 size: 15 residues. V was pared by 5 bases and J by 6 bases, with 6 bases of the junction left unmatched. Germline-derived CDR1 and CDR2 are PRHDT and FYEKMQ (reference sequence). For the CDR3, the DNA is TGTGCCAGCAGCCTGGGACAGGGGGCAGCCGATACGCAGTATTTT. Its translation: CASSLGQGAADTQYF.

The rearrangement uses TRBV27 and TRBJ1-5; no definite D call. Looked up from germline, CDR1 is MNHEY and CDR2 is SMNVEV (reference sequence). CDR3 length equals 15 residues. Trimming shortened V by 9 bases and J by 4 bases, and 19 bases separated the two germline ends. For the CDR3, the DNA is TGTGCCAGTCAGAAGACCCGAAGGTTGAATCAGCCCCAGCATTTT. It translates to CASQKTRRLNQPQHF.

As DNA, the CDR3 is TGTGCCAGCAGCCCCCACGCAAAGAATCAAGAGACCCAGTACTTC. Amino acid sequence: CASSPHAKNQETQYF. The J gene is TRBJ2-5, the V gene TRBV7-9; no definite D call. V gave up 5 bases and J gave up 2 bases, with 15 bases separating them. CDR1 SEHNR and CDR2 FQNEAQ come from the germline V gene (reference sequence). This CDR3 has 15 amino acids.

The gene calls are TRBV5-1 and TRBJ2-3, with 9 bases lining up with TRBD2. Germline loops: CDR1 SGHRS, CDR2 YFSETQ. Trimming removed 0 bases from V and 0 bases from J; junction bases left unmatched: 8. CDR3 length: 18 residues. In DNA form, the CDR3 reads TGCGCCAGCAGCTTGGCCGGGACTAGCCTCCTAAGCACAGATACGCAGTATTTT. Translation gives CASSLAGTSLLSTDTQYF. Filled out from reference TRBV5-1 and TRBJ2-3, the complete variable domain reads KAGVTQTPRYLIKTRGQQVTLSCSPISGHRSVSWYQQTPGQGLQFLFEYFSETQRNKGNFPGRFSGRQFSNSRSEMNVSTLELGDSALYLCASSLAGTSLLSTDTQYFGPGTRLTVL.

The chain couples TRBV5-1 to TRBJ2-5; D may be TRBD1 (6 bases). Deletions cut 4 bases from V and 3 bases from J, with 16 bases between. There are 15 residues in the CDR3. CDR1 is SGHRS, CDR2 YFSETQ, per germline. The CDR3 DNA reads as TGCGCCAGCAGCGGTCCCCGGGACACTAAAGAGACCCAGTACTTC. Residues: CASSGPRDTKETQYF.

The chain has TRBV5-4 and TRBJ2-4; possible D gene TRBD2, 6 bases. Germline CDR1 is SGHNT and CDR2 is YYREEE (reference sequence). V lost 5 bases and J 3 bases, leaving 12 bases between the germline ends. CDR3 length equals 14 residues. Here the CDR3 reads CASSSEGVKNIQYF. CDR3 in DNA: TGTGCCAGCAGTTCGGAGGGAGTCAAAAACATTCAGTACTTC.

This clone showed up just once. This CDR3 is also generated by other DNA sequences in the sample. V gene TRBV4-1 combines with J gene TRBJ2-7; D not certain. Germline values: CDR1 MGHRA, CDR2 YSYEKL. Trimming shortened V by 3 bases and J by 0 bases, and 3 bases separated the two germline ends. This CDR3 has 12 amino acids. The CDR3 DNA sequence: TGCGCCAGCAGCCAGGCCTCCTACGAGCAGTACTTC. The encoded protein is CASSQASYEQYF.

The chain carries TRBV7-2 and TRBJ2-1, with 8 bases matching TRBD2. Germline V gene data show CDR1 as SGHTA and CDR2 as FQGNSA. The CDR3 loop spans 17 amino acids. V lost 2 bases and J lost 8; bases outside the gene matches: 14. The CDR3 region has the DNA TGTGCCAGCAGCTTAAGGTCCGGACTAGCATCGGTGGATGAGCAGTTCTTC. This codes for CASSLRSGLASVDEQFF.

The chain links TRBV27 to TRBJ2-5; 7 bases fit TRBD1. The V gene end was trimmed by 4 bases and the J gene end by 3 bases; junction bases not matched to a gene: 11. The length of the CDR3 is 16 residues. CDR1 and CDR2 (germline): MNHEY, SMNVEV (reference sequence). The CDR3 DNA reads TGTGCCAGCAGTTGGACCGGGACAGCCCTAGAAGAGACCCAGTACTTC. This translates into CASSWTGTALEETQYF.

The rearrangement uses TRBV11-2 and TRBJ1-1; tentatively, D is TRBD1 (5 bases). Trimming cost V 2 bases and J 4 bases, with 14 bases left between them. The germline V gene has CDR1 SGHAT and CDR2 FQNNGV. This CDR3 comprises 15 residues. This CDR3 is CASSLLFMGGTEAFF. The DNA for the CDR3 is TGTGCCAGCAGCTTACTCTTCATGGGGGGCACTGAAGCTTTCTTT.

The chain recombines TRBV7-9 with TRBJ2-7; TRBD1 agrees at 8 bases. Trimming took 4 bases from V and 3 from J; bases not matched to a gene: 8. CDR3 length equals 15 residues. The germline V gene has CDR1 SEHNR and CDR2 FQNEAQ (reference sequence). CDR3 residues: CASSSPQDRVYEQYF. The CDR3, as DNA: TGTGCCAGCAGCTCCCCGCAGGACAGGGTCTACGAGCAGTACTTC.

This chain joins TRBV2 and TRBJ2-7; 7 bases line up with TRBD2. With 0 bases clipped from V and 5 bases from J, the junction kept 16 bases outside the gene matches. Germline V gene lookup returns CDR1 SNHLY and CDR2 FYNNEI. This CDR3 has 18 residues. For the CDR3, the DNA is TGTGCCAGCAGTGAAGCTTCAGTTTGGGGGGAGGGCCTCCACGAGCAGTACTTC. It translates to CASSEASVWGEGLHEQYF.

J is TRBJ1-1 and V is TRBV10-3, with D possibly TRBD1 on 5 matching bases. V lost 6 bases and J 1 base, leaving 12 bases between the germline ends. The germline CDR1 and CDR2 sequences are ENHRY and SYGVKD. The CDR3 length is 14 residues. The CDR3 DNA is TGTGCCATCAGAGGTCCGGGGGAGAACACTGAAGCTTTCTTT. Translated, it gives CAIRGPGENTEAFF.

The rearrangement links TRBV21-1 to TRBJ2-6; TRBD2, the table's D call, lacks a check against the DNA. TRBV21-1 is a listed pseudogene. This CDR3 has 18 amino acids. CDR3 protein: CASSKVGGASSGANVLTF. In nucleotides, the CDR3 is TGTGCCAGCAGCAAAGTAGGAGGGGCCAGCTCTGGGGCCAACGTCCTGACTTTC.

The CDR3 sequence: CASSGPSGRVVEQFF. The CDR3 nucleotides are TGTGCCAGCAGCGGACCTAGCGGGAGGGTTGTCGAGCAGTTCTTC. The rearrangement links TRBV6-5 to TRBJ2-1; 12 bases map to TRBD2. Germline-derived CDR1 and CDR2 are MNHEY and SVGAGI. The CDR3 extends over 15 amino acids. Losses at the gene ends were 6 bases for V and 10 bases for J; bases not matched to a gene: 10.

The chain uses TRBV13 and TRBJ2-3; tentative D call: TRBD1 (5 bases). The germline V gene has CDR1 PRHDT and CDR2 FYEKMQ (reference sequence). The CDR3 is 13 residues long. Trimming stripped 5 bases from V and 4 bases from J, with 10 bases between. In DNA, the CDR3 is TGTGCCAGCAGCCGGCAGGGCGCAGATACGCAGTATTTT. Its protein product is CASSRQGADTQYF.

In DNA form, the CDR3 reads TGTGCCAGCAGCTTAGGACGGACAGGGGTGTACGAGCAGTACTTC. It translates to CASSLGRTGVYEQYF. The chain links TRBV7-6 to TRBJ2-7, with 9 positions matching TRBD1. Germline trimming cut 1 base from V and 4 bases from J; bases unmatched to any gene: 5. CDR1 and CDR2 (germline): SGHVS, FNYEAQ. The CDR3 extends over 15 amino acids.

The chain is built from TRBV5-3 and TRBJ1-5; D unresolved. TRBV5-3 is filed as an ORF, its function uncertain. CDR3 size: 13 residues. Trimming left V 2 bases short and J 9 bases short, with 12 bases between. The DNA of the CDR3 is TGTGCCAGAAGCTTTCGGTTTGGGCCGCCCCAGCATTTT. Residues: CARSFRFGPPQHF.